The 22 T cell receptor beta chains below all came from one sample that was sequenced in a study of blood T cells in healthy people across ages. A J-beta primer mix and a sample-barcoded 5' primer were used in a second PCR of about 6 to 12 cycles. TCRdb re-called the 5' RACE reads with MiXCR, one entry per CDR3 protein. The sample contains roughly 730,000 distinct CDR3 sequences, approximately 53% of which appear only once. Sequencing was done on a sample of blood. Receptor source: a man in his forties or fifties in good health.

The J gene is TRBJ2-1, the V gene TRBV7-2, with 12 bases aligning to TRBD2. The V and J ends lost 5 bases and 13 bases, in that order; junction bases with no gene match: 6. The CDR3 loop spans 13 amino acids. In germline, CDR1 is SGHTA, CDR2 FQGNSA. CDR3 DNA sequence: TGTGCCAGCAGCACCACTAGCGGGAGGCAACAGTTCTTC. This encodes CASSTTSGRQQFF.

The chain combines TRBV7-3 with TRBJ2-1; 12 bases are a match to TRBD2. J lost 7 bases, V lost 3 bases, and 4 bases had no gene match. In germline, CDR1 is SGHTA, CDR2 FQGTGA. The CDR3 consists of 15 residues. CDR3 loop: CASSLTSGGGNEQFF. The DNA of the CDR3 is TGTGCCAGCAGCTTGACTAGCGGGGGAGGGAATGAGCAGTTCTTC.

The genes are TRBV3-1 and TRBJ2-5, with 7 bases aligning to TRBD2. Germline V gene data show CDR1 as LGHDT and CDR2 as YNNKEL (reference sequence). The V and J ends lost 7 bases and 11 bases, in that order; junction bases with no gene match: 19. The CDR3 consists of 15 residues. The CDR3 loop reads CASIQTGRDYNEQYF. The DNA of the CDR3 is TGTGCCAGCATTCAAACGGGAAGGGACTACAATGAGCAGTACTTC.

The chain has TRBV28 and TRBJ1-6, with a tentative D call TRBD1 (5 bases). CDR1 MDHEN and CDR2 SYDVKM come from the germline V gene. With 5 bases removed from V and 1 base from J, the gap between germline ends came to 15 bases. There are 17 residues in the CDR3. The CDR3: CASSLPQGASYNSPLHF. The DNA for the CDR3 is TGTGCCAGCAGTCTCCCCCAGGGCGCGTCCTATAATTCACCCCTCCACTTT.

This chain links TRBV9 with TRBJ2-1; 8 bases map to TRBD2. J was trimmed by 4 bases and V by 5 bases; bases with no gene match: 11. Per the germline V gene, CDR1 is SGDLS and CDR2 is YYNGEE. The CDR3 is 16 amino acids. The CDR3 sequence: CASSDKTSGEYNEQFF. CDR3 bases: TGTGCCAGCAGTGATAAAACTAGCGGCGAATACAATGAGCAGTTCTTC.

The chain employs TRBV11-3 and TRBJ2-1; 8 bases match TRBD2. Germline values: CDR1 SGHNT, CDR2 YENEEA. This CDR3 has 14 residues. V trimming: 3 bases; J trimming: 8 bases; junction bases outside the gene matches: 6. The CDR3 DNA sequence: TGTGCCAGCAGCTTCTCCGGGACTAGAGATGAGCAGTTCTTC. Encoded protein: CASSFSGTRDEQFF.

As DNA, the CDR3 is TGCAGTGCTAGAGATGATGTAGCGGATAGCACAGATACGCAGTATTTT. Amino acid sequence: CSARDDVADSTDTQYF. This chain connects TRBV20-1 to TRBJ2-3, with D tentatively TRBD2 (6 bases). Germline CDR1 and CDR2: DFQATT and SNEGSKA (reference sequence). V lost 0 bases to trimming and J lost 0 bases, with 13 bases between them. This CDR3 has 16 residues.

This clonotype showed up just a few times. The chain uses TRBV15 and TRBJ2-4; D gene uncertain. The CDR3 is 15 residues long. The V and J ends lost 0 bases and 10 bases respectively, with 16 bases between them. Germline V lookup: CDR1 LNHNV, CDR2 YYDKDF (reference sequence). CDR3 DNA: TGTGCCACCAGCAGAGAAGTTTTGCCCGAGACGATTCAGTACTTC. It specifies CATSREVLPETIQYF. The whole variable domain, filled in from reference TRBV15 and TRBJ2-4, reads DAMVIQNPRYQVTQFGKPVTLSCSQTLNHNVMYWYQQKSSQAPKLLFHYYDKDFNNEADTPDNFQSRRPNTSFCFLDIRSPGLGDTAMYLCATSREVLPETIQYFGAGTRLSVL.

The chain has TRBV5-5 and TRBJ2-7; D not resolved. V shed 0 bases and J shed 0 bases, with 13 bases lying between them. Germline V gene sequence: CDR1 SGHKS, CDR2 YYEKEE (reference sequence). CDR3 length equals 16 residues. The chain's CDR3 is CASSLDVVLFSYEQYF. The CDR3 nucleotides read TGTGCCAGCAGCTTGGACGTGGTCCTGTTCTCCTACGAGCAGTACTTC.

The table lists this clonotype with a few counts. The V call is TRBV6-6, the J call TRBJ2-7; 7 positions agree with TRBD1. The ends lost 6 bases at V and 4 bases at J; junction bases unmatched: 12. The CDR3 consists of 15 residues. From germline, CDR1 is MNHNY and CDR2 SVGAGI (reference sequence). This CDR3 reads CASSDMTGMVYEQYF. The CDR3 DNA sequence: TGTGCCAGCAGCGACATGACAGGGATGGTTTACGAGCAGTACTTC.

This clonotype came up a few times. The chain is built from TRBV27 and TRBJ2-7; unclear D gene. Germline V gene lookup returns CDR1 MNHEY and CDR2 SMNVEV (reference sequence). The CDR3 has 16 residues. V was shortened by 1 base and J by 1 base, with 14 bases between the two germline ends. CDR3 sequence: CASSLLGPIASYEQYF. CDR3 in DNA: TGTGCCAGCAGTTTATTGGGTCCCATCGCATCCTACGAGCAGTACTTC.

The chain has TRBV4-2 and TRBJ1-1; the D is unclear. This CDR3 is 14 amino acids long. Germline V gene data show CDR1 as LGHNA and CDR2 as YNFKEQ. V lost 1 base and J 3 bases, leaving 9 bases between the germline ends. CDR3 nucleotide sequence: TGTGCCAGCAGCCAAGGTTACGAGGACACTGAAGCTTTCTTT. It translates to CASSQGYEDTEAFF.

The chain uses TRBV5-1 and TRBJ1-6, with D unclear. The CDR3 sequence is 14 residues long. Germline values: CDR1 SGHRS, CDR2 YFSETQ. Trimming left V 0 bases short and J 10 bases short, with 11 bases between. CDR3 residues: CASSLGPTESPLHF. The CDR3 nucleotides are TGCGCCAGCAGCTTGGGCCCAACGGAGTCACCCCTCCACTTT.

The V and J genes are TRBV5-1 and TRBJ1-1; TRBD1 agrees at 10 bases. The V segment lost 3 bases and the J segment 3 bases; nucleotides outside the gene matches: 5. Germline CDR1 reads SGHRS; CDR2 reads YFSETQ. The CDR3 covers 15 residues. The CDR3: CASSCEGTGDTEAFF. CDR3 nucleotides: TGCGCCAGCAGCTGCGAAGGGACAGGGGACACTGAAGCTTTCTTT.

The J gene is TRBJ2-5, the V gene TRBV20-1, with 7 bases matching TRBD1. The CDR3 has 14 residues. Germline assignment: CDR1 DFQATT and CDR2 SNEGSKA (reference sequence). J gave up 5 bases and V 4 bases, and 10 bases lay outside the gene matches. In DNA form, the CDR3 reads TGCAGTGCTATTTTAGACAGGGCTACGGAGACCCAGTACTTC. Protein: CSAILDRATETQYF.

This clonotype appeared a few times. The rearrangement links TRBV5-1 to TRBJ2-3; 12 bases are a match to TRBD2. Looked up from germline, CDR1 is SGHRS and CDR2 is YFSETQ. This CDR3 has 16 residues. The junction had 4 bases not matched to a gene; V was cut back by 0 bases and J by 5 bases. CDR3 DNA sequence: TGCGCCAGCAGCTTGGGACTAGCGGGAGAGGTAGATACGCAGTATTTT. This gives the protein CASSLGLAGEVDTQYF.

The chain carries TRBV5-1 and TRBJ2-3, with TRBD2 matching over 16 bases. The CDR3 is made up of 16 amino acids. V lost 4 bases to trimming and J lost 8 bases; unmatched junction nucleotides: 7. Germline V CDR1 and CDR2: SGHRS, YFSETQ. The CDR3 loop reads CASSQGTSGGAGTQYF. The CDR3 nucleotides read TGCGCCAGCAGCCAGGGGACTAGCGGGGGGGCCGGTACGCAGTATTTT.

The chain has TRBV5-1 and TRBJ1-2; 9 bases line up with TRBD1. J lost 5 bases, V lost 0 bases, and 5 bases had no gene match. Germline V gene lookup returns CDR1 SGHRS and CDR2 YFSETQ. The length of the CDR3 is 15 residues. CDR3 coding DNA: TGCGCCAGCAGCTTGGCCGGAGGACAGGGGTATGGCTACACCTTC. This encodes CASSLAGGQGYGYTF.

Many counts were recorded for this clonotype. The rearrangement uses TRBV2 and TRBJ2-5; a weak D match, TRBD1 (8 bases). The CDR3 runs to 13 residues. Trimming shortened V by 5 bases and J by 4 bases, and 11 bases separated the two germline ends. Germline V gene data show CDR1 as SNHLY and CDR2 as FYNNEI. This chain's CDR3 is CASSYRGGETQYF. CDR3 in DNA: TGTGCCAGCAGTTACAGGGGGGGAGAGACCCAGTACTTC.

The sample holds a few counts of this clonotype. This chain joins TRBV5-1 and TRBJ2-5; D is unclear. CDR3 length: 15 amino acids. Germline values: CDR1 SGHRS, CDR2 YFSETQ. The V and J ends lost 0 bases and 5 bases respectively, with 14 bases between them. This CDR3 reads CASSLASATAETQYF. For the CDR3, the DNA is TGCGCCAGCAGCTTGGCCTCGGCTACTGCGGAGACCCAGTACTTC.

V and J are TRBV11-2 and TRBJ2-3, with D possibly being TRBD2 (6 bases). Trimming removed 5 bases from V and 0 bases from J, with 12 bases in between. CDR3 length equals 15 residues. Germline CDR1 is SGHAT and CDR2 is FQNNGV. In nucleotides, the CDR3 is TGTGCCAGCAGCCGGGCCCGGGGGAGCACAGATACGCAGTATTTT. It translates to CASSRARGSTDTQYF. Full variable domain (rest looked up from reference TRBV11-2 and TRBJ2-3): EAGVAQSPRYKIIEKRQSVAFWCNPISGHATLYWYQQILGQGPKLLIQFQNNGVVDDSQLPKDRFSAERLKGVDSTLKIQPAKLEDSAVYLCASSRARGSTDTQYFGPGTRLTVL.

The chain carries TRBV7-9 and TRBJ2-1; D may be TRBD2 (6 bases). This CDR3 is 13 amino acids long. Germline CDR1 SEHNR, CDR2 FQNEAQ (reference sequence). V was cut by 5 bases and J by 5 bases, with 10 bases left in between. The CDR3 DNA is TGTGCCAGCAGCCACGGGGGAAACAATGAGCAGTTCTTC. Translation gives CASSHGGNNEQFF.